This passage covers 13 T cell receptor beta chains from one sample sequenced in a study of blood T cell repertoires in COVID-19. Profiled with immunoSEQ multiplex PCR; TCRdb holds only in-frame clones, not every one. The table records almost 250,000 clones, about 89% of them present only once. The specimen sequenced was PBMCs or T cells enriched from blood (not recorded which). The source is a woman aged 25 to 39 who had recovered from COVID-19.

The J gene is TRBJ1-2, the V gene TRBV20-1; 7 bases agree with TRBD1. The V gene end was trimmed by 3 bases and the J gene end by 4 bases; junction bases not matched to a gene: 11. The germline CDR1 and CDR2 sequences are DFQATT and SNEGSKA (reference sequence). The CDR3 sequence is 15 residues long. CDR3 loop: CSASATGEGIYGYTF. Written as DNA, the CDR3 is TGCAGTGCTAGTGCTACAGGGGAAGGAATCTATGGCTACACCTTC.

This clone was found once. The V and J genes are TRBV7-3 and TRBJ1-2; no definite D call. The germline V gene encodes CDR1 SGHTA and CDR2 FQGTGA. The germline V and J ends were trimmed by 6 bases and 5 bases, with 16 bases remaining between them. CDR3 length: 14 residues. CDR3 sequence: CASSTTPSGYGYTF. As DNA, the CDR3 is TGTGCCAGCAGTACGACACCCTCGGGGTATGGCTACACCTTC.

This clone was found once. The chain carries TRBV28 and TRBJ1-1; D perhaps matches TRBD1 (6 bases). Per the germline V gene, CDR1 is MDHEN and CDR2 is SYDVKM. The germline V and J ends were trimmed by 5 bases and 3 bases, with 16 bases remaining between them. The CDR3 has 15 amino acids. In DNA form, the CDR3 reads TGTGCCAGCAGTCCTTACAGGGAACCATACACTGAAGCTTTCTTT. Its protein product is CASSPYREPYTEAFF.

The rearrangement uses TRBV29-1 and TRBJ1-1, with D perhaps TRBD1 (6 bases). The CDR3 has 13 amino acids. The V end lost 6 bases, the J end lost 0 bases, and 11 bases lay between the germline ends. Germline CDR1 is SQVTM and CDR2 is ANQGSEA. The CDR3 coding sequence is TGCAGCGTCCCGGGACACATGAACACTGAAGCTTTCTTT. Translated, it gives CSVPGHMNTEAFF.

This sequence joins TRBV5-1 and TRBJ2-7; TRBD2 aligns across 12 bases. The CDR3 totals 13 residues. V shed 10 bases, J shed 7 bases, and the junction held 9 bases outside the gene matches. Germline lookup yields CDR1 SGHRS and CDR2 YFSETQ. The CDR3 DNA reads TGCGCCCCCAAGGGGCTAGCGGGAGGGGAGCAGTACTTC. It yields the protein CAPKGLAGGEQYF.

The chain couples TRBV28 to TRBJ2-1, with a possible D match to TRBD1 (7 bases). The germline V gene encodes CDR1 MDHEN and CDR2 SYDVKM. The CDR3 runs 14 residues. V was trimmed by 6 bases and J by 8 bases, leaving 17 bases between them. Written as DNA, the CDR3 is TGTGCCAGCAGGGGGGGACAGAATAGGGATGAGCAGTTCTTC. It specifies CASRGGQNRDEQFF.

V usage is TRBV19 and J usage is TRBJ2-1; possible D gene TRBD1, 6 bases. The germline gives CDR1 LNHDA, CDR2 SQIVND (reference sequence). V was shortened by 3 bases and J by 4 bases, with 13 bases between the two germline ends. This CDR3 is 15 amino acids long. The CDR3: CASSIHRDTYNEQFF. CDR3 in DNA: TGTGCCAGTAGTATTCACCGGGACACGTACAATGAGCAGTTCTTC.

CDR3 sequence (DNA): TGTGCCAGCAGTTACCGAGTGAACACTGAAGCTTTCTTT. Residues: CASSYRVNTEAFF. This chain connects TRBV6-5 to TRBJ1-1; D unclear. Trimming took 2 bases from V and 0 from J, leaving 4 bases between them. In germline, CDR1 is MNHEY, CDR2 SVGAGI. This CDR3 is 13 amino acids long.

This clone has a handful of counts. The V and J genes are TRBV2 and TRBJ1-5, with D perhaps matching TRBD1 (6 bases). This CDR3 region has 15 residues. The germline gives CDR1 SNHLY, CDR2 FYNNEI. The V gene lost 6 bases and the J gene lost 5 bases, with 17 bases spanning the gap. CDR3 nucleotides: TGTGCCAGCAGGCTCCGGGACACGGAAGATCAGCCCCAGCATTTT. Protein: CASRLRDTEDQPQHF.

The chain joins TRBV7-9 to TRBJ1-2, with TRBD1 identical over 7 bases. The germline V gene encodes CDR1 SEHNR and CDR2 FQNEAQ (reference sequence). With 5 bases clipped from V and 8 bases from J, the junction kept 8 bases outside the gene matches. There are 13 residues in the CDR3. CDR3 residues: CASSPDRVIGYTF. In nucleotides, the CDR3 is TGTGCCAGCAGCCCTGACAGGGTAATAGGCTACACCTTC.

The J gene is TRBJ2-5, the V gene TRBV7-9, with 8 nucleotides matching TRBD1. V dropped 6 bases and J dropped 2; count of bases not matched to a gene: 11. The germline V gene has CDR1 SEHNR and CDR2 FQNEAQ (reference sequence). The CDR3 has 16 residues. The CDR3 DNA follows: TGTGCCAGCAGTCGGGATCGGACAGGGAGTCAAGAGACCCAGTACTTC. Translation: CASSRDRTGSQETQYF.

This sequence joins TRBV10-3 and TRBJ2-5; maybe TRBD1 (6 bases). The V gene lost 0 bases and the J gene lost 4 bases, with 9 bases spanning the gap. The CDR3 runs to 14 residues. The germline CDR1 and CDR2 sequences are ENHRY and SYGVKD. CDR3 nucleotide sequence: TGTGCCATCAGTGAGTCCAGGGGATCAGAGACCCAGTACTTC. Its protein product is CAISESRGSETQYF.

The chain combines TRBV30 with TRBJ2-1; D is perhaps TRBD2 (5 bases). V gave up 3 bases and J gave up 10 bases, with 10 bases separating them. The CDR3 totals 11 residues. Looked up from germline, CDR1 is GTSNPN and CDR2 is SVGIG (reference sequence). The CDR3 bases are TGTGCCTGGAGCGCTAGCAGAGAGCAGTTCTTC. Translated, it gives CAWSASREQFF.